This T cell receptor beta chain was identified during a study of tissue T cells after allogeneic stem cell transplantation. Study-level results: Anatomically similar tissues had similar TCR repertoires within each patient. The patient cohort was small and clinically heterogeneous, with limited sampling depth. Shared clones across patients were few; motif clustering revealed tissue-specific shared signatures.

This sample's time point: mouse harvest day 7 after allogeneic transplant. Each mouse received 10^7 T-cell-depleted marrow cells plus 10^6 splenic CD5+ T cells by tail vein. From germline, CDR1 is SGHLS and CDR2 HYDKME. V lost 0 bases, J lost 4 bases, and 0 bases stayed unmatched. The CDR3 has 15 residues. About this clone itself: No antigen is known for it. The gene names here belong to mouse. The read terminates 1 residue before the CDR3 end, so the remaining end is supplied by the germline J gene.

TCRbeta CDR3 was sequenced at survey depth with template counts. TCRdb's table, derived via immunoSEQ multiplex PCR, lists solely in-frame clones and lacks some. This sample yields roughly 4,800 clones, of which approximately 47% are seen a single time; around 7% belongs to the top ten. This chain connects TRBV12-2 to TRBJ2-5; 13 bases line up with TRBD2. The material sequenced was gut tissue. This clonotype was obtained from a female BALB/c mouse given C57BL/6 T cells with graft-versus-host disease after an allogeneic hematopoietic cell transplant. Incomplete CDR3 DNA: TGTGCCAGCTCTCTCGGGACTGGGGGGGAAGACACCCAGTAC. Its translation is CASSLGTGGEDTQY. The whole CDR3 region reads CASSLGTGGEDTQYF.